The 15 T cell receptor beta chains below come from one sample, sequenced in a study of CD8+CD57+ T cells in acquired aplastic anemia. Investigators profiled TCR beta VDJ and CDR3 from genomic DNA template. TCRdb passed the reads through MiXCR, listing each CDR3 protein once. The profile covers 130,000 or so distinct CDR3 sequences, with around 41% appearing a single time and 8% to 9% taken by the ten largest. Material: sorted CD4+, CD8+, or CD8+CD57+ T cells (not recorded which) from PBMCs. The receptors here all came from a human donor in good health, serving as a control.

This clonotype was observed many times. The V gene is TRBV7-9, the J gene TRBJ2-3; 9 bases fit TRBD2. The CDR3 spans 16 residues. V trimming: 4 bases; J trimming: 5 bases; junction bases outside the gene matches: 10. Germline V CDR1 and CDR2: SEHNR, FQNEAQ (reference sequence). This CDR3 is CASSSWTSVQGDTQYF. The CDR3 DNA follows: TGTGCCAGCAGCTCCTGGACTAGCGTTCAGGGAGATACGCAGTATTTT.

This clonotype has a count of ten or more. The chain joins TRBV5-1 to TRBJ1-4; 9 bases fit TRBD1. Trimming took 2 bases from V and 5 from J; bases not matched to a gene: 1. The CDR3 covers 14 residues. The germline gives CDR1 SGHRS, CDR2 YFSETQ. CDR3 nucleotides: TGCGCCAGCAGCTTTGGGACAGGGAATGAAAAACTGTTTTTT. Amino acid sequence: CASSFGTGNEKLFF.

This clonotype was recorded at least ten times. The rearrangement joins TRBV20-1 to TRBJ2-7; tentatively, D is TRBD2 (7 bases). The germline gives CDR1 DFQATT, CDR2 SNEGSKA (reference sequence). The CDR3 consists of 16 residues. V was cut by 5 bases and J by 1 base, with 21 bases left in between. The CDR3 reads CSAARGGGGVSYEQYF. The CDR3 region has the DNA TGCAGTGCTGCTAGGGGGGGAGGTGGAGTATCCTACGAGCAGTACTTC.

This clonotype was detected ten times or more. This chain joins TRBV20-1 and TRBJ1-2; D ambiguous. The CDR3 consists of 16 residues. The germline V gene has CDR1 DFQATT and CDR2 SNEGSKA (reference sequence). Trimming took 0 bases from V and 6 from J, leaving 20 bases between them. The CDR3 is CSARDHRKAGLDGYTF. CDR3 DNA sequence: TGCAGTGCTAGAGATCATCGTAAAGCAGGTCTAGATGGCTACACCTTC.

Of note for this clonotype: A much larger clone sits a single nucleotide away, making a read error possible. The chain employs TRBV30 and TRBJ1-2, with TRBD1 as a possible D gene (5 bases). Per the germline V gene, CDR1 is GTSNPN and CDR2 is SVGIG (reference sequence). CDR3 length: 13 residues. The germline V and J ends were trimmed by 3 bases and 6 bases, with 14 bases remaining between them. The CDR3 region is CAWSADKQNGYTF. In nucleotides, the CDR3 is TGTGCCTGGAGCGCGGACAAGCAGAATGGCTACACCTTC. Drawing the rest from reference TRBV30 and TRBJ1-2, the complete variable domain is SQTIHQWPATLVQPVGSPLSLECTVEGTSNPNLYWYRQAAGRGLQLLFYSVGIGQISSEVPQNLSASRPQDRQFILSSKKLLLSDSGFYLCAWSADKQNGYTFGSGTRLTVV.

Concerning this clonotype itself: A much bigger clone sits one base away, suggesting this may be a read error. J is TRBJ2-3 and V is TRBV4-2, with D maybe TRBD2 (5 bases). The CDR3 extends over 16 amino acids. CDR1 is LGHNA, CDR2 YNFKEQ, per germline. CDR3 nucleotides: TGTACCAGCAGCCAAGAATTCGGAGGAGGCACAGATACGCAGTATTTT. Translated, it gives CTSSQEFGGGTDTQYF.

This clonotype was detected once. Here the CDR3 reads CSALHSAYEQYF. CDR3 DNA: TGCAGTGCTCTCCACAGTGCCTACGAGCAGTACTTC. The chain carries TRBV20-1 and TRBJ2-7; D remains ambiguous. The CDR3 is 12 residues long. Trimming pared 5 bases from V and 2 bases from J, leaving 10 bases between. Germline-derived CDR1 and CDR2 are DFQATT and SNEGSKA (reference sequence).

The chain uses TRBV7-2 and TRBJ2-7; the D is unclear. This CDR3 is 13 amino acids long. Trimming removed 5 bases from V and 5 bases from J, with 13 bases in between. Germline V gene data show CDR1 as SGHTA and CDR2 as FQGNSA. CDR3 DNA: TGTGCCAGCAGCCGGTGGGTCCGGGACGAGCAGTACTTC. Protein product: CASSRWVRDEQYF.

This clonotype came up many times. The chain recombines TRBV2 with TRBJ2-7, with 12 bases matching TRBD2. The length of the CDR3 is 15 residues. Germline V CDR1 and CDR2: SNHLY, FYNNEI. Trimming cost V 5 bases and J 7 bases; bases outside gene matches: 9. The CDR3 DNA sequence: TGTGCCAGCAGTAAAAGGACTAGCGGGACGGGTGAGCAGTACTTC. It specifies CASSKRTSGTGEQYF. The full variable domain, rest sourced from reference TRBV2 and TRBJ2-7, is EPEVTQTPSHQVTQMGQEVILRCVPISNHLYFYWYRQILGQKVEFLVSFYNNEISEKSEIFDDQFSVERPDGSNFTLKIRSTKLEDSAMYFCASSKRTSGTGEQYFGPGTRLTVT.

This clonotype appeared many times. CDR3 sequence (DNA): TGTGCCAGCAGTTACTCAAGCAGCCATGGCAGGGGGCACGGCTACACCTTC. Translation: CASSYSSSHGRGHGYTF. The chain couples TRBV6-5 to TRBJ1-2; 8 bases are a match to TRBD1. This CDR3 contains 17 residues. V shed 0 bases, J shed 8 bases, and the junction held 14 bases outside the gene matches. Germline CDR1 MNHEY, CDR2 SVGAGI.

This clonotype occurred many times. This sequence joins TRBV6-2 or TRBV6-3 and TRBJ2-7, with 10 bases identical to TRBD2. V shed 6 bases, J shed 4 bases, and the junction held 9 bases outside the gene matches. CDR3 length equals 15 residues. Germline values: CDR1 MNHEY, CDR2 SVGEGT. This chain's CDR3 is CASSPLAGARYEQYF. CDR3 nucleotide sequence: TGTGCCAGCAGCCCCCTAGCGGGAGCTAGGTACGAGCAGTACTTC.

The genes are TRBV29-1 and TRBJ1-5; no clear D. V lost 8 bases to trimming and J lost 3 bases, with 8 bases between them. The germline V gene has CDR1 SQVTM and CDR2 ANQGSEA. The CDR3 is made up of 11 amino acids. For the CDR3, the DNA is TGCAGCTTGGGTAACAATCAGCCCCAGCATTTT. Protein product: CSLGNNQPQHF.

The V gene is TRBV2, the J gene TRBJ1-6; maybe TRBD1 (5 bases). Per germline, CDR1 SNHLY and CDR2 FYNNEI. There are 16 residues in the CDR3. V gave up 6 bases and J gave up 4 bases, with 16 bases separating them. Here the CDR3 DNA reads TGTGCCAGCAGCGGAAATTCGGGGGGTTATAATTCACCCCTCCACTTT. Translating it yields CASSGNSGGYNSPLHF.

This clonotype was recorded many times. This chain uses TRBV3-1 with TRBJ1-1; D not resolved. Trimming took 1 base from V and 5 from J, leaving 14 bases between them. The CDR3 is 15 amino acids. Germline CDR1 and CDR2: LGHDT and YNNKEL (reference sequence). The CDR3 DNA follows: TGTGCCAGCAGCCAAGGGGGTAGGTGGTCGACTGAAGCTTTCTTT. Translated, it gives CASSQGGRWSTEAFF.

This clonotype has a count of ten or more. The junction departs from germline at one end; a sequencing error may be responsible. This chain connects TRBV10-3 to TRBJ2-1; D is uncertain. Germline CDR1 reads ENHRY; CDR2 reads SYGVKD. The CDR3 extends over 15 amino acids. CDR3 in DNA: TGTGCCATCCTGTCGAGTAGTTTAAGGGCCAATGAGCAGTTTTTC. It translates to CAILSSSLRANEQFF.